The clone carrying this TCR beta chain was found a few times. The antigen is unknown. The V gene lost 7 bases and the J gene lost 6 bases, with 21 bases spanning the gap. Germline V gene lookup returns CDR1 SEHNR and CDR2 FQNEAQ (reference sequence). The CDR3 sequence is 15 residues long. The data were taken from a study of radiation and T cells in renal cell carcinoma. Overall study: Nephrectomy followed 15 Gy stereotactic body radiation by 4 weeks. Study conclusions and caveats: No pretreatment tumor biopsies were available for baseline clonotypes. Top tumor clonotypes rose in blood 2 weeks post-radiation, then contracted.

The time point denotes: baseline pretreatment blood. Treatment noted: 15 Gy SBRT to primary tumor, nephrectomy 4 weeks later. After SBRT, blood was collected at 2 and 4 weeks, plus baseline. Some clones are missing from TCRdb's copy, which holds only in-frame ones; the method was immunoSEQ multiplex PCR. This sample has roughly 53,000 clones; about 80% occur once, and the top ten carry around 31%. The sample consisted of blood, taken from a patient whose treatment included radiotherapy and nephrectomy. J is TRBJ1-2 and V is TRBV7-9; D may be TRBD1 (5 bases). This receptor was identified in a woman in her sixties or seventies with renal cell carcinoma. CDR3 bases: TGTGCCAGCACCCAGGGAGGCAGTGTACGGAATGGCTACACCTTC. It is translated as CASTQGGSVRNGYTF.